The 21 T cell receptor beta chains presented below share a single source sample, sequenced in a study of T-cell reconstitution after alpha-beta-depleted transplantation in children. Preparing the TCRbeta library involved the use of unique molecular identifiers. One entry per CDR3 protein results from TCRdb running MiXCR on the PCR reads. The top ten clones hold approximately 28% of a sample with under 450,000 distinct CDR3 sequences, around 16% of them seen once. The starting material was PBMCs, mostly from graft donor cells, obtained 360 days after TCRalphabeta/CD19-depleted stem cell transplant. Receptors were obtained from a boy younger than two who had a stem cell transplant for Wiskott-Aldrich syndrome, so the T cells may come from the graft donor.

The chain is built from TRBV9 and TRBJ2-7; TRBD2 aligns across 10 bases. This CDR3 has 14 residues. J was trimmed by 4 bases and V by 0 bases; bases with no gene match: 1. Germline V gene lookup returns CDR1 SGDLS and CDR2 YYNGEE. CDR3 loop: CASSVGTSGYEQYF. As DNA, the CDR3 is TGTGCCAGCAGCGTAGGGACTAGCGGTTACGAGCAGTACTTC. The full variable domain, in which reference TRBV9 and TRBJ2-7 provide the parts outside the CDR3, is DSGVTQTPKHLITATGQRVTLRCSPRSGDLSVYWYQQSLDQGLQFLIQYYNGEERAKGNILERFSAQQFPDLHSELNLSSLELGDSALYFCASSVGTSGYEQYFGPGTRLTVT.

The table lists this clonotype with a few counts. The chain combines TRBV5-1 with TRBJ2-1, with unresolved D. This CDR3 is 13 amino acids long. Between the trimmed V and J ends, which lost 4 bases and 3 bases, there was a span of 8 bases. In germline, CDR1 is SGHRS, CDR2 YFSETQ. The CDR3 DNA follows: TGCGCCAGCAGCCCTAGAAACTACAATGAGCAGTTCTTC. This sequence encodes CASSPRNYNEQFF.

The genes are TRBV24-1 and TRBJ2-7; 10 bases map to TRBD1. Trimming at V came to 5 bases and at J to 3 bases, leaving 0 bases not matched to a gene. The CDR3 covers 13 residues. CDR1 and CDR2 from the germline V gene are KGHDR and SFDVKD. The CDR3, as DNA: TGTGCCACCAGTGGGGACAGGGGCTACGAGCAGTACTTC. Translation: CATSGDRGYEQYF.

This clonotype was detected ten times or more. The V call is TRBV3-1, the J call TRBJ1-2, with TRBD1 as a possible D gene (6 bases). CDR1 and CDR2 (germline): LGHDT, YNNKEL (reference sequence). The CDR3 is 17 amino acids. V dropped 1 base and J dropped 2 bases, with 17 bases sitting between them. The CDR3 region is CASSQAGESLWNYGYTF. In DNA, the CDR3 is TGTGCCAGCAGCCAAGCAGGGGAGTCATTATGGAACTATGGCTACACCTTC.

The genes are TRBV4-2 and TRBJ2-3, with D perhaps TRBD2 (5 bases). The V gene lost 0 bases and the J gene lost 3 bases, with 16 bases spanning the gap. Germline-derived CDR1 and CDR2 are LGHNA and YNFKEQ. The CDR3 has 17 amino acids. Written as DNA, the CDR3 is TGTGCCAGCAGCCAAGAGCGTTCGGGGATCCTAACAGATACGCAGTATTTT. Translating it yields CASSQERSGILTDTQYF.

A few counts support this clonotype. The chain couples TRBV5-1 to TRBJ2-7; no firm D call. Deletions cut 4 bases from V and 3 bases from J, with 11 bases between. CDR3 length: 13 residues. Germline V gene sequence: CDR1 SGHRS, CDR2 YFSETQ. The chain's CDR3 is CASSGNLGYEQYF. Here the CDR3 DNA reads TGCGCCAGCAGCGGTAATTTGGGCTACGAGCAGTACTTC.

This clonotype was recorded many times. The J gene is TRBJ1-1, the V gene TRBV7-2; D unresolved. V was cut by 1 base and J by 1 base, with 7 bases left in between. CDR3 length equals 14 residues. Per germline, CDR1 SGHTA and CDR2 FQGNSA. Here the CDR3 DNA reads TGTGCCAGCAGCTTAGAAACTGCGAACACTGAAGCTTTCTTT. Translation gives CASSLETANTEAFF.

The V and J genes are TRBV12-3 or TRBV12-4 and TRBJ2-7; 12 bases line up with TRBD2. V dropped 6 bases and J dropped 5; count of bases not matched to a gene: 5. This CDR3 region has 14 residues. CDR3 loop: CASSPGLAGHEQYF. The CDR3 bases are TGTGCCAGCAGCCCAGGACTAGCGGGACACGAGCAGTACTTC.

This chain uses TRBV7-2 with TRBJ2-1, with D tentatively TRBD1 (5 bases). The germline V and J ends were trimmed by 5 bases and 8 bases, with 22 bases remaining between them. Germline CDR1 SGHTA, CDR2 FQGNSA. The CDR3 loop spans 16 amino acids. The CDR3 nucleotides read TGTGCCAGCAGCATACAGGCTGCCCGAACATGGGATGAGCAGTTCTTC. As protein: CASSIQAARTWDEQFF.

Only a few counts were recorded for this clonotype. V gene TRBV5-1 combines with J gene TRBJ2-7; TRBD1 might be the D (6 bases). CDR3 size: 14 residues. Trimming removed 1 base at V and 3 bases at J, with 11 bases between. The germline CDR1 and CDR2 sequences are SGHRS and YFSETQ. CDR3: CASSLMNRDYEQYF. DNA of the CDR3: TGCGCCAGCAGCTTGATGAACAGGGACTACGAGCAGTACTTC. Full variable domain (remainder filled in from reference TRBV5-1 and TRBJ2-7): KAGVTQTPRYLIKTRGQQVTLSCSPISGHRSVSWYQQTPGQGLQFLFEYFSETQRNKGNFPGRFSGRQFSNSRSEMNVSTLELGDSALYLCASSLMNRDYEQYFGPGTRLTVT.

The chain has TRBV3-1 and TRBJ2-7, with D possibly TRBD1 on 6 matching bases. Per germline, CDR1 LGHDT and CDR2 YNNKEL (reference sequence). CDR3 length: 14 amino acids. Trimming took 6 bases from V and 0 from J, leaving 12 bases between them. The DNA of the CDR3 is TGTGCCAGCAGGGTTACGGACAGCTCCTACGAGCAGTACTTC. Translating it yields CASRVTDSSYEQYF.

This clonotype appeared a few times. The rearrangement joins TRBV12-3 or TRBV12-4 to TRBJ2-2, with a tentative D call TRBD2 (5 bases). This CDR3 has 16 residues. V was shortened by 2 bases and J by 5 bases, with 15 bases between the two germline ends. The CDR3 region is CASSLFGGRSTGELFF. The CDR3 DNA is TGTGCCAGCAGTTTATTCGGAGGACGGAGTACCGGGGAGCTGTTTTTT.

This clonotype was counted between two and nine times. V usage is TRBV7-9 and J usage is TRBJ2-5, with a tentative D call TRBD1 (6 bases). The germline V gene has CDR1 SEHNR and CDR2 FQNEAQ (reference sequence). Trimming pared 1 base from V and 3 bases from J, leaving 12 bases between. The CDR3 loop spans 15 amino acids. CDR3: CASSLVRNREETQYF. CDR3 sequence (DNA): TGTGCCAGCAGCTTAGTCAGGAACAGGGAAGAGACCCAGTACTTC.

This clonotype was counted many times. This chain connects TRBV27 to TRBJ1-4, with D unclear. The CDR3 loop spans 15 amino acids. The germline gives CDR1 MNHEY, CDR2 SMNVEV (reference sequence). V lost 6 bases and J lost 0, with 11 bases in between. Written as DNA, the CDR3 is TGTGCCAGCAGGGGTGGACTTGCAACTAATGAAAAACTGTTTTTT. Amino acids: CASRGGLATNEKLFF.

The gene calls are TRBV18 and TRBJ2-7; TRBD2 matches 7 bases. In germline, CDR1 is KGHSH, CDR2 LQKENI. The CDR3 is made up of 17 amino acids. V was pared by 3 bases and J by 0 bases, with 11 bases of the junction left unmatched. The CDR3 bases are TGTGCCAGCTCACCTCACATCCCCGGGACTATCTCCTACGAGCAGTACTTC. Amino acid sequence: CASSPHIPGTISYEQYF.

The chain has TRBV5-6 and TRBJ2-2; no clear D gene. Germline V gene lookup returns CDR1 SGHDT and CDR2 YYEEEE. V lost 0 bases to trimming and J lost 6 bases, with 21 bases between them. The CDR3 is 18 amino acids. CDR3 sequence reads: CASSLAATPSGFAGELFF. The CDR3 DNA reads TGTGCCAGCAGCTTGGCGGCCACACCTTCTGGATTCGCCGGGGAGCTGTTTTTT.

V gene TRBV7-9 combines with J gene TRBJ2-7; 7 bases are shared with TRBD2. This CDR3 region has 16 residues. The germline V gene has CDR1 SEHNR and CDR2 FQNEAQ (reference sequence). The V segment lost 5 bases and the J segment 2 bases; nucleotides outside the gene matches: 12. CDR3 protein: CASSRRSGMETYEQYF. For the CDR3, the DNA is TGTGCCAGCAGCAGAAGGAGCGGGATGGAGACCTACGAGCAGTACTTC.

J is TRBJ2-7 and V is TRBV25-1; tentatively, D is TRBD1 (6 bases). In germline, CDR1 is MGHDK, CDR2 SYGVNS. V gave up 2 bases and J gave up 2 bases, with 10 bases separating them. The CDR3 is 14 amino acids. The CDR3 nucleotides are TGTGCCAGCAGTGAACCCGGACAGACCTACGAGCAGTACTTC. Its protein is CASSEPGQTYEQYF.

In its sample, this clonotype was seen a few times. The CDR3 protein is CSARPTDTQYF. CDR3 bases: TGCAGCGCCCGTCCAACAGATACGCAGTATTTT. The gene calls are TRBV29-1 and TRBJ2-3; D not certain. This CDR3 has 11 residues. Germline V gene data show CDR1 as SQVTM and CDR2 as ANQGSEA. The V gene lost 7 bases and the J gene lost 3 bases, with 8 bases spanning the gap.

There are a few counts of this clonotype. CDR3 sequence: CSARRTQNEQFF. For the CDR3, the DNA is TGCAGTGCTAGAAGGACACAGAATGAGCAGTTCTTC. This chain joins TRBV20-1 and TRBJ2-1; perhaps TRBD1 as D (5 bases). The CDR3 is made up of 12 amino acids. V was trimmed by 2 bases and J by 7 bases, leaving 9 bases between them. Germline loops: CDR1 DFQATT, CDR2 SNEGSKA (reference sequence).

The chain combines TRBV29-1 with TRBJ2-3; 7 bases map to TRBD1. From germline, CDR1 is SQVTM and CDR2 ANQGSEA. V lost 7 bases and J lost 5; bases outside the gene matches: 12. CDR3 length equals 14 residues. For the CDR3, the DNA is TGCAGCGCCCTAGACCGGACAGGTCGAGATACGCAGTATTTT. Translation gives CSALDRTGRDTQYF.